This T cell receptor (beta chain) was identified in a study of blood T cell repertoires in COVID-19 (dated by TCRdb to 2020 to 2022). About the study as a whole: Samples from collaborators originated in the United States, Italy and Spain and spanned both the acute and convalescent phases of COVID-19. Samples were obtained from the ongoing ImmuneRACE study (first 160 participants) and from about 1,300 subjects provided by 6 global collaborators. Where available, HLA class I and class II types were obtained from metadata supplied by the sample provider rather than from assay-based typing. The prospective study material was composed of cDNA or gDNA derived from T cells, B-cell-depleted T cells, or PBMCs. The dataset comprised deeply sampled blood TCRbeta repertoires from subjects exposed to, actively infected with, or recovered from COVID-19. A de-identified subject ID, COVID-19 status, age in years and sex were almost always included in the sample metadata. The repertoires were released in a freely available public database intended as a resource for research on the immune response to SARS-CoV-2.

Collaborating institutions collected whole blood in K2EDTA tubes following their own protocols. Collaborator samples were shipped for TCRbeta analysis as frozen whole blood, isolated PBMCs, or DNA extracted from either sample type. The study at large found these results: The amount of clinical and demographic metadata varied by source and participant and was provided uncurated.

This clone turned up a few times. The clone's antigen remains unknown. No quality values exist for individual bases; no much larger clone is one base distant. The immunoSEQ Assay, a bias-controlled multiplex PCR, was used to amplify TCRbeta CDR3 regions from genomic DNA. From the authors' description of their analysis: The number of nucleated cells in each sample was estimated from the amplification of reference gene primers within the assay. To quantify the absolute abundance of each unique TCRbeta CDR3 rearrangement, sequence reads were collapsed and filtered. For each sample, productive Simpson clonality was calculated by taking the square root of Simpson's diversity index across productive rearrangements. TCRdb's version of the immuneACCESS table is confined to in-frame rearrangements and falls short of the full clone set. An unresolved V gene accounts for under half of the shortfall where checked; the remainder is of unknown origin. V and J calls and clone size come straight from that table; D and trimming were deduced from the DNA. The sample table records some 50,000 clones; more than 75% of these occur just once. Jointly, the top ten make up 28% of the sample.

The sample consisted of peripheral blood. This TCR came from a human donor in a cohort sampled during active COVID-19.

At the DNA level, the sequence is TGTGCCAGCAGGATTACCCCAGGGTCTAATGAAAAACTGTTTTTT. It is translated as CASRITPGSNEKLFF. The sequence links TRBV6-5 to TRBJ1-4; possibly the D gene is TRBD1, per 5 matching bases. The CDR3 covers 15 residues, taking in both the cysteine and the phenylalanine. Only the CDR3 portion is preserved as DNA: 45 bases, with reading frame beginning at the first base. CDR1 and CDR2, looked up from the germline V gene, are MNHEY and SVGAGI. Cut back by 6 bases and 3 bases, the V and J ends lie 14 bases apart.